The present TCR beta chain was sequenced within a study of blood T cells in healthy people across ages. As regards this clonotype: What it binds is unknown.

Alongside a J-beta primer mix, a sample-barcoded 5' primer served in a second PCR lasting roughly 7 to 11 cycles. Each cDNA was tagged by a template-switch adaptor containing 12 random nucleotides. Each of the samples gave a minimum of 2.5 million paired-end reads that contained CDR3. TCRdb itself ran the 5' RACE reads through MiXCR, one entry per CDR3 protein. The sample gives some 1.4 million distinct CDR3 sequences, roughly 40% of which show up once; approximately 7.9% is in the top ten. CDR1 and CDR2 from the germline V gene are MGHRA and YSYEKL. The CDR3 has 14 amino acids. Trimming pared 1 base from V and 11 bases from J, leaving 17 bases between. General observations from the study: As age increased, TCR beta diversity per million T cells fell in a roughly linear fashion.

The sequence came from a woman between 18 and 29 years old in good health. The gene calls are TRBV4-1 and TRBJ2-5, with a tentative D call TRBD2 (6 bases). The material sequenced was blood. The CDR3 DNA follows: TGCGCCAGCAGCCAAGCACGACTAGAGGTTGAGCAGTACTTC. Amino acids: CASSQARLEVEQYF.